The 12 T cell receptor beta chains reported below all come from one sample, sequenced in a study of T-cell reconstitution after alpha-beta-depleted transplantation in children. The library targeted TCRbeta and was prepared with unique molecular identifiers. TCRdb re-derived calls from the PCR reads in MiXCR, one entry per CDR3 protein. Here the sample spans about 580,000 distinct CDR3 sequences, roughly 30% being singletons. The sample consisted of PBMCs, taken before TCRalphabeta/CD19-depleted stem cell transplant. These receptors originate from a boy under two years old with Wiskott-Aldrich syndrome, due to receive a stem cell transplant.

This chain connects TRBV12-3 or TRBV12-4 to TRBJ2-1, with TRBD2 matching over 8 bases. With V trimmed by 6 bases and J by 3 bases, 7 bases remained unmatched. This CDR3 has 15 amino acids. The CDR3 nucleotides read TGTGCCAGCAGATTCGGGAGGGCCGACTACAATGAGCAGTTCTTC. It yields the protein CASRFGRADYNEQFF.

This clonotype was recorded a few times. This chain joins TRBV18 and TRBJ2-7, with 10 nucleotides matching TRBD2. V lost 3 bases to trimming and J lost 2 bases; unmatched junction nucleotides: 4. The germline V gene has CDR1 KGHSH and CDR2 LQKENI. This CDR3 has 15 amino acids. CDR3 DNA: TGTGCCAGCTCACCGCCTACTAGCGGGACCTACGAGCAGTACTTC. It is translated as CASSPPTSGTYEQYF.

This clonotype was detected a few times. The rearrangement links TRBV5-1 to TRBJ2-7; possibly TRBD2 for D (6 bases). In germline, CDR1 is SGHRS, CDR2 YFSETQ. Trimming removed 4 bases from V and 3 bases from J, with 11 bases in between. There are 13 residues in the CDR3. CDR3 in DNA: TGCGCCAGCAGCCCCGGGAGCCTCTACGAGCAGTACTTC. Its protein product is CASSPGSLYEQYF.

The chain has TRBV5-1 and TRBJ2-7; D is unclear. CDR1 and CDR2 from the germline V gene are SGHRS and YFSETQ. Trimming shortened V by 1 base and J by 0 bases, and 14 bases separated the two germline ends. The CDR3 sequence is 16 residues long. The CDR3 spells CASSLPGATVSYEQYF. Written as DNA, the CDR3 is TGCGCCAGCAGCTTGCCAGGTGCGACGGTCTCCTACGAGCAGTACTTC. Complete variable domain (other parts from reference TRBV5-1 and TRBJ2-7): KAGVTQTPRYLIKTRGQQVTLSCSPISGHRSVSWYQQTPGQGLQFLFEYFSETQRNKGNFPGRFSGRQFSNSRSEMNVSTLELGDSALYLCASSLPGATVSYEQYFGPGTRLTVT.

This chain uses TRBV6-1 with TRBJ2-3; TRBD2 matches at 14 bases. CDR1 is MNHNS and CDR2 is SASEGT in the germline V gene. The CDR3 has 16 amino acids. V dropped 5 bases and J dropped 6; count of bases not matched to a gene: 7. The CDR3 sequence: CASSPGTSGRSDTQYF. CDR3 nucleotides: TGTGCCAGCAGTCCCGGGACTAGCGGGAGATCCGATACGCAGTATTTT.

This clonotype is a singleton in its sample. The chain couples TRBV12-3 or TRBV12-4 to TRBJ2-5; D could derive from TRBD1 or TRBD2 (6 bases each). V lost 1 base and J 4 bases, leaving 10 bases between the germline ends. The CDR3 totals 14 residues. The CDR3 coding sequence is TGTGCCAGCAGTTTAGGTAGGGGGGCAGAGACCCAGTACTTC. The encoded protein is CASSLGRGAETQYF.

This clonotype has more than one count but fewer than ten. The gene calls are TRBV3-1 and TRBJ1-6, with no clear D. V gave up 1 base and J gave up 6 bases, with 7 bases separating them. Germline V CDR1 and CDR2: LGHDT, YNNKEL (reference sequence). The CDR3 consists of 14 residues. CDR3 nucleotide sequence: TGTGCCAGCAGCCAAGTAGAAGCTAATTCACCCCTCCACTTT. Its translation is CASSQVEANSPLHF.

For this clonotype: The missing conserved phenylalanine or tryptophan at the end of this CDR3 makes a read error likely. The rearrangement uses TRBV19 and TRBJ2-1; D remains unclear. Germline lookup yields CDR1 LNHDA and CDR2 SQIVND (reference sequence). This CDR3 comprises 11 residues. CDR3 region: CAGSRDNEQFL. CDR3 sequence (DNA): TGTGCCGGTAGTAGAGACAATGAGCAGTTCTTG.

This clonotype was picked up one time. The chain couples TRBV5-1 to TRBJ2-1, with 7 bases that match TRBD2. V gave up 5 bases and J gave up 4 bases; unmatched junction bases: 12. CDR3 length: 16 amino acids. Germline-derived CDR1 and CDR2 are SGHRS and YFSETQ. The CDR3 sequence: CASRRQAGAYYNEQFF. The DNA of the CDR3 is TGCGCCAGCAGGCGTCAGGCGGGAGCGTATTACAATGAGCAGTTCTTC.

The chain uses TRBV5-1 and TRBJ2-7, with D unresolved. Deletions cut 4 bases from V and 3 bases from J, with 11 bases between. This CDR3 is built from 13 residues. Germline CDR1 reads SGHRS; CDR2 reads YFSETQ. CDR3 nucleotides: TGCGCCAGCAGCCGACCAGAAGACTACGAGCAGTACTTC. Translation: CASSRPEDYEQYF.

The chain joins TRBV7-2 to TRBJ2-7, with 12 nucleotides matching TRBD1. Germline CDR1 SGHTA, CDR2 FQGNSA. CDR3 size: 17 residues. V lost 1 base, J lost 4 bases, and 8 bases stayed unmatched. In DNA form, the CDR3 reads TGTGCCAGCAGCTTAGGTTTTCTGGGACAGGGGGCATACGAGCAGTACTTC. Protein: CASSLGFLGQGAYEQYF.

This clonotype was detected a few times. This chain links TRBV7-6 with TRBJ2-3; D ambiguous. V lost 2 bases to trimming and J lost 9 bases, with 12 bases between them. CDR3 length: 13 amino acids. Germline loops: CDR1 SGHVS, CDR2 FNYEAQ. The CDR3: CASSLLGDLTQYF. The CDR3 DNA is TGTGCCAGCAGCTTATTAGGTGATTTAACGCAGTATTTT.